This TCR beta chain was documented in a study of T cell responses to AZD1222 COVID-19 vaccine. Clones were sequenced by immunoSEQ multiplex PCR, and TCRdb holds only the in-frame ones, with some missing. This table has some 99,000 clones, 75% to 90% appearing once. This receptor was taken from an adult in good health. Source: peripheral blood, taken on day 0 of AZD1222 vaccination.

The CDR3 nucleotides are TGTGCCTGGGGGTCCCGGGACAGGGGAAATGAAAAACTGTTTTTT. Translation gives CAWGSRDRGNEKLFF. The V and J genes are TRBV30 and TRBJ1-4; 10 nucleotides match TRBD1. The V and J ends lost 5 bases and 5 bases, in that order; junction bases with no gene match: 8. CDR1 and CDR2 from the germline V gene are GTSNPN and SVGIG (reference sequence). The CDR3 is 15 amino acids.